These 24 T cell receptor beta chains were all obtained from the same sample, sequenced in a study of OX40 agonist ivuxolimab in advanced cancers. Method: immunoSEQ multiplex PCR; TCRdb's copy keeps in-frame clones and lacks some. The sample holds fewer than 25,000 clones, around 85% seen once. The material was CD4+ or CD8+ T cells sorted from blood, obtained in a trial of the OX40 agonist ivuxolimab. These receptors were taken from an adult with an advanced solid tumor such as melanoma, head and neck, liver or kidney cancer.

J is TRBJ2-1 and V is TRBV23-1; D may be TRBD1 or TRBD2 (5 bases each). TRBV23-1 is an open reading frame, and its role is uncertain. The CDR3 loop spans 17 amino acids. Trimming removed 3 bases at V and 2 bases at J, with 17 bases between. The CDR3 region has the DNA TGCGCCAGCAGTCACTCTATCCGGGACGGCACCTACAATGAGCAGTTCTTC. Translated, it gives CASSHSIRDGTYNEQFF.

The chain couples TRBV27 to TRBJ1-5; tentatively, D is TRBD1 (5 bases). CDR1 and CDR2 (germline): MNHEY, SMNVEV (reference sequence). CDR3 length equals 15 residues. Trimming stripped 5 bases from V and 3 bases from J, with 14 bases between. CDR3 nucleotide sequence: TGTGCCAGCAGTGGTGGCGGGGGAACCAATCAGCCCCAGCATTTT. Translated, it gives CASSGGGGTNQPQHF.

The chain links TRBV15 to TRBJ1-1; TRBD1 agrees at 8 bases. Germline CDR1 LNHNV, CDR2 YYDKDF (reference sequence). V dropped 1 base and J dropped 7; count of bases not matched to a gene: 8. CDR3 size: 15 residues. The CDR3 sequence is CATSRGGQAEGEAFF. CDR3 nucleotide sequence: TGTGCCACCAGCAGAGGGGGACAGGCAGAGGGTGAAGCTTTCTTT.

The chain joins TRBV19 to TRBJ2-1; the D gene is possibly TRBD2 (6 bases). The CDR3 runs to 14 residues. V was shortened by 3 bases and J by 8 bases, with 14 bases between the two germline ends. Germline CDR1 LNHDA, CDR2 SQIVND (reference sequence). CDR3 in DNA: TGTGCCAGTAGTATCCGGGGGAGTAGGTATGAGCAGTTCTTC. Translating gives CASSIRGSRYEQFF.

This clone was counted between two and nine times. The rearrangement links TRBV7-8 to TRBJ2-5; unclear D gene. Germline V gene lookup returns CDR1 SGHVS and CDR2 FQNEAQ. The CDR3 extends over 14 amino acids. V lost 6 bases and J 0 bases, leaving 11 bases between the germline ends. The CDR3 DNA reads TGTGCCAGCAGTCACGGGCAGAACCAAGAGACCCAGTACTTC. It is translated as CASSHGQNQETQYF.

CDR3 in DNA: TGTGCCACCACCTTAGGGGGGGGCATCTATGGCTACACCTTC. Its translation: CATTLGGGIYGYTF. V and J are TRBV19 and TRBJ1-2, with a tentative D call TRBD1 (6 bases). The CDR3 extends over 14 amino acids. The V gene lost 10 bases and the J gene lost 4 bases, with 19 bases spanning the gap. CDR1 is LNHDA, CDR2 SQIVND, per germline (reference sequence).

The chain couples TRBV18 to TRBJ2-5, with D perhaps TRBD2 (6 bases). V lost 3 bases and J 1 base, leaving 15 bases between the germline ends. The germline V gene encodes CDR1 KGHSH and CDR2 LQKENI. The CDR3 covers 16 residues. CDR3 protein: CASSPVGGSAQETQYF. The CDR3 bases are TGTGCCAGCTCACCCGTGGGGGGATCCGCCCAAGAGACCCAGTACTTC. The full variable domain, its missing parts supplied by reference TRBV18 and TRBJ2-5, is NAGVMQNPRHLVRRRGQEARLRCSPMKGHSHVYWYRQLPEEGLKFMVYLQKENIIDESGMPKERFSAEFPKEGPSILRIQQVVRGDSAAYFCASSPVGGSAQETQYFGPGTRLLVL.

V gene TRBV11-2 combines with J gene TRBJ2-7; 10 bases align to TRBD2. Trimming cost V 4 bases and J 7 bases; bases outside gene matches: 13. The germline CDR1 and CDR2 sequences are SGHAT and FQNNGV. The CDR3 sequence is 16 residues long. This chain's CDR3 is CASSSEREGRGSEQYF. CDR3 DNA sequence: TGTGCCAGCAGCTCTGAGCGGGAGGGCCGAGGAAGTGAGCAGTACTTC.

This chain connects TRBV7-9 to TRBJ2-5; D possibly matches TRBD1 or TRBD2 (5 bases each). The CDR3 is made up of 16 amino acids. V was cut by 5 bases and J by 1 base, with 17 bases left in between. In germline, CDR1 is SEHNR, CDR2 FQNEAQ (reference sequence). The CDR3 nucleotides are TGTGCCAGCAGCCCGGTTCGCATCGGGGCCCAAGAGACCCAGTACTTC. Translating it yields CASSPVRIGAQETQYF.

Points on this clone: At one of its ends the junction is not consistent with the germline gene, which may arise from a read error. The J gene is TRBJ2-2, the V gene TRBV7-9; D tentatively reads TRBD1 or TRBD2 (5 bases each). The CDR3 totals 12 residues. Germline values: CDR1 SEHNR, CDR2 FQNEAQ (reference sequence). CDR3: CVSSRDGGELFF. The CDR3 nucleotides are TGTGTCAGCAGCAGGGACGGAGGGGAGCTGTTTTTT.

This chain uses TRBV7-3 with TRBJ2-1, with D uncertain. Germline lookup yields CDR1 SGHTA and CDR2 FQGTGA. Trimming left V 5 bases short and J 0 bases short, with 17 bases between. This CDR3 spans 17 amino acids. CDR3 coding DNA: TGTGCCAGCAGCCCCGCCCCCTCCCTAAGCTCCTACAATGAGCAGTTCTTC. Translation: CASSPAPSLSSYNEQFF.

V and J are TRBV6-5 and TRBJ1-3, with 10 nucleotides matching TRBD1. The ends lost 5 bases at V and 4 bases at J; junction bases unmatched: 5. This CDR3 region has 15 residues. Germline CDR1 is MNHEY and CDR2 is SVGAGI. The CDR3 DNA reads TGTGCCAGCAGTCAGACAGGGGGCCCAGGAAACACCATATATTTT. Its translation is CASSQTGGPGNTIYF.

This clone has just one count. At one of its ends the junction is not consistent with the germline gene, which may arise from a read error. The chain combines TRBV15 with TRBJ2-5; D not certain. The CDR3 runs to 12 residues. Germline V gene data show CDR1 as LNHNV and CDR2 as YYDKDF (reference sequence). The CDR3 here is CATSRDRAVWDF. In nucleotides, the CDR3 is TGTGCCACCAGCAGAGATCGGGCAGTCTGGGACTTC.

This clone was seen just once. The chain links TRBV7-2 to TRBJ1-1; 7 positions agree with TRBD1. Trimming took 3 bases from V and 4 from J; bases not matched to a gene: 5. CDR3 length equals 14 residues. Germline CDR1 and CDR2: SGHTA and FQGNSA. In DNA form, the CDR3 reads TGTGCCAGCAGCTTCAACAGGGGCTCCACTGAAGCTTTCTTT. This gives the protein CASSFNRGSTEAFF.

The CDR3, as DNA: TGTGCCAGCTCCCAGGGGGGGGCCGGTGGCTACACCTTC. This translates into CASSQGGAGGYTF. The chain links TRBV18 to TRBJ1-2; 7 bases are shared with TRBD1. The V and J ends lost 6 bases and 7 bases, in that order; junction bases with no gene match: 8. This CDR3 spans 13 amino acids. Per germline, CDR1 KGHSH and CDR2 LQKENI.

The chain recombines TRBV5-4 with TRBJ2-7, with a tentative D call TRBD1 (6 bases). Germline CDR1 reads SGHNT; CDR2 reads YYREEE (reference sequence). This CDR3 comprises 12 residues. Trimming cost V 3 bases and J 4 bases, with 8 bases left between them. CDR3 residues: CASSSTGYEQYF. Written as DNA, the CDR3 is TGTGCCAGCAGCTCTACAGGGTACGAGCAGTACTTC. Looking up the rest from reference TRBV5-4 and TRBJ2-7 gives the full variable domain: ETGVTQSPTHLIKTRGQQVTLRCSSQSGHNTVSWYQQALGQGPQFIFQYYREEENGRGNFPPRFSGLQFPNYSSELNVNALELDDSALYLCASSSTGYEQYFGPGTRLTVT.

The chain combines TRBV5-1 with TRBJ2-2; D is undetermined. V dropped 0 bases and J dropped 5 bases, with 11 bases sitting between them. The V gene's germline CDR1 is SGHRS and CDR2 YFSETQ. The CDR3 has 15 amino acids. CDR3 region: CASSLAPAATGELFF. DNA of the CDR3: TGCGCCAGCAGCTTGGCCCCCGCAGCGACCGGGGAGCTGTTTTTT.

The V gene is TRBV7-3, the J gene TRBJ2-1; a possible D gene is TRBD2 (5 bases). CDR3 length: 11 amino acids. Trimming removed 5 bases from V and 12 bases from J, with 11 bases in between. CDR1 is SGHTA and CDR2 is FQGTGA in the germline V gene. CDR3 amino acids: CASSPPGGQFF. In DNA form, the CDR3 reads TGTGCCAGCAGCCCACCCGGAGGGCAGTTCTTC. Full variable domain (missing parts from reference TRBV7-3 and TRBJ2-1): GAGVSQTPSNKVTEKGKYVELRCDPISGHTALYWYRQSLGQGPEFLIYFQGTGAADDSGLPNDRFFAVRPEGSVSTLKIQRTERGDSAVYLCASSPPGGQFFGPGTRLTVL.

The chain uses TRBV6-1 and TRBJ1-1, with TRBD1 matching over 8 bases. J gave up 4 bases and V 4 bases, and 5 bases lay outside the gene matches. This CDR3 is built from 14 residues. Germline loops: CDR1 MNHNS, CDR2 SASEGT. CDR3: CASSGFDRGTEAFF. CDR3 in DNA: TGTGCCAGCAGTGGGTTCGACAGGGGCACTGAAGCTTTCTTT.

This clone has just one count. The chain uses TRBV4-1 and TRBJ1-2; 7 positions match TRBD1. The germline V gene encodes CDR1 MGHRA and CDR2 YSYEKL. The CDR3 runs 17 residues. The trim removed 0 bases at V and 7 bases at J, leaving 14 bases unmatched. The CDR3: CASSQDRVRGPSVGYTF. The CDR3 DNA is TGCGCCAGCAGCCAAGATCGGGTAAGGGGGCCCTCCGTTGGCTACACCTTC.

J is TRBJ2-1 and V is TRBV11-3, with a tentative D call TRBD2 (5 bases). This CDR3 comprises 12 residues. Germline V gene data show CDR1 as SGHNT and CDR2 as YENEEA. Trimming pared 4 bases from V and 10 bases from J, leaving 11 bases between. CDR3: CASSYWESEQFF. DNA of the CDR3: TGTGCCAGCAGCTACTGGGAGAGCGAGCAGTTCTTC.

The V and J genes are TRBV18 and TRBJ2-7; D not certain. The CDR3 has 14 amino acids. Germline CDR1 reads KGHSH; CDR2 reads LQKENI. With 4 bases removed from V and 0 bases from J, the gap between germline ends came to 10 bases. CDR3 sequence: CASSRNSDSYEQYF. DNA of the CDR3: TGTGCCAGCTCACGAAACTCGGACTCCTACGAGCAGTACTTC. The full variable domain, in which reference TRBV18 and TRBJ2-7 provide the parts outside the CDR3, is NAGVMQNPRHLVRRRGQEARLRCSPMKGHSHVYWYRQLPEEGLKFMVYLQKENIIDESGMPKERFSAEFPKEGPSILRIQQVVRGDSAAYFCASSRNSDSYEQYFGPGTRLTVT.

This clone is a singleton in its sample. The rearrangement uses TRBV2 and TRBJ2-2, with D possibly TRBD2 on 5 matching bases. Germline values: CDR1 SNHLY, CDR2 FYNNEI. Trimming removed 6 bases at V and 0 bases at J, with 11 bases between. The CDR3 contains 15 residues. Written as DNA, the CDR3 is TGTGCCAGCAGCCAGACGCGGGCGAACACCGGGGAGCTGTTTTTT. It translates to CASSQTRANTGELFF. The full variable domain, with the rest looked up from reference TRBV2 and TRBJ2-2, is EPEVTQTPSHQVTQMGQEVILRCVPISNHLYFYWYRQILGQKVEFLVSFYNNEISEKSEIFDDQFSVERPDGSNFTLKIRSTKLEDSAMYFCASSQTRANTGELFFGEGSRLTVL.

This chain joins TRBV21-1 and TRBJ2-3; the listed D gene, TRBD2, was not tested against the DNA. TRBV21-1 has pseudogene status. The CDR3 loop spans 12 amino acids. CDR3 sequence: CASSLVPDTQYF. CDR3 bases: TGTGCCAGCAGCTTAGTCCCAGATACGCAGTATTTT.